The next 31 T cell receptor beta chains were all read from a single sample in a study of blood T cells in healthy people across ages. PCR was performed a second time for about 7 to 12 cycles using a sample-barcoded 5' primer and a J-beta primer mix. Each CDR3 protein is one row after TCRdb ran MiXCR on the 5' RACE reads. The sample shows around 1,700,000 distinct CDR3 sequences, 28% of them seen only once. The source material was blood. These receptors originate from a woman aged 25 to 39 in good health.

The chain's CDR3 is CASTPGGSRGKNIQYF. DNA for the CDR3: TGTGCCAGCACCCCAGGCGGGTCTCGGGGCAAAAACATTCAGTACTTC. The chain couples TRBV28 to TRBJ2-4, with a possible D match to TRBD2 (5 bases). V lost 7 bases and J lost 3, with 19 bases in between. The CDR3 totals 16 residues. Germline CDR1 MDHEN, CDR2 SYDVKM.

The rearrangement uses TRBV28 and TRBJ2-3; D not resolved. The germline V gene encodes CDR1 MDHEN and CDR2 SYDVKM. The length of the CDR3 is 12 residues. Trimming took 2 bases from V and 6 from J, leaving 6 bases between them. Here the CDR3 reads CASSLLWDTQYF. The CDR3 DNA is TGTGCCAGCAGTTTACTCTGGGATACGCAGTATTTT.

The V gene is TRBV30, the J gene TRBJ1-6; weak D call: TRBD1 (5 bases). The CDR3 is 13 residues long. The V end lost 2 bases, the J end lost 10 bases, and 12 bases lay between the germline ends. CDR1 is GTSNPN and CDR2 is SVGIG in the germline V gene (reference sequence). CDR3 amino acids: CAWSLERGSPLHF. CDR3 nucleotide sequence: TGTGCCTGGAGTCTTGAGAGGGGCTCACCCCTCCACTTT.

This clonotype has more than one count but fewer than ten. V and J are TRBV4-1 and TRBJ2-4, with 9 bases identical to TRBD2. The germline CDR1 and CDR2 sequences are MGHRA and YSYEKL. The junction had 11 bases not matched to a gene; V was cut back by 1 base and J by 1 base. This CDR3 region has 19 residues. The CDR3 sequence is CASSQGGGRGGPAKNIQYF. CDR3 bases: TGCGCCAGCAGCCAAGGAGGCGGGCGGGGGGGCCCGGCCAAAAACATTCAGTACTTC.

This clonotype was observed at least ten times. The chain links TRBV12-3 or TRBV12-4 to TRBJ1-4; D not resolved. Between the trimmed V and J ends, which lost 6 bases and 6 bases, there was a span of 11 bases. The CDR3 sequence is 13 residues long. This chain's CDR3 is CASSDSLDEKLFF. For the CDR3, the DNA is TGTGCCAGCAGCGATTCCTTGGATGAAAAACTGTTTTTT.

This clonotype was observed many times. The chain combines TRBV9 with TRBJ1-2, with TRBD1 matching 8 bases. CDR1 and CDR2 from the germline V gene are SGDLS and YYNGEE. V lost 0 bases and J lost 5; bases outside the gene matches: 3. The CDR3 sequence is 14 residues long. CDR3 sequence reads: CASSVGTGNYGYTF. The DNA for the CDR3 is TGTGCCAGCAGCGTAGGGACAGGGAATTATGGCTACACCTTC. Full variable domain (remainder filled in from reference TRBV9 and TRBJ1-2): DSGVTQTPKHLITATGQRVTLRCSPRSGDLSVYWYQQSLDQGLQFLIQYYNGEERAKGNILERFSAQQFPDLHSELNLSSLELGDSALYFCASSVGTGNYGYTFGSGTRLTVV.

This clonotype was seen a handful of times. This chain links TRBV30 with TRBJ2-1; no reliable D call. Trimming cost V 5 bases and J 12 bases, with 14 bases left between them. The CDR3 is made up of 11 amino acids. The V gene's germline CDR1 is GTSNPN and CDR2 SVGIG (reference sequence). The CDR3 nucleotides are TGTGCCTGGGGGTCGCCGGTCGGGCAGTTCTTC. Its protein product is CAWGSPVGQFF.

This clonotype came up a few times. The V gene is TRBV29-1, the J gene TRBJ2-3; D is unclear. CDR1 is SQVTM and CDR2 is ANQGSEA in the germline V gene. The V and J ends lost 2 bases and 8 bases respectively, with 5 bases between them. The CDR3 has 10 residues. In DNA, the CDR3 is TGCAGCGTTGAATTCGGTACGCAGTATTTT. It translates to CSVEFGTQYF.

This clonotype occurred once. A much larger clone lies one base from this, so it may be a read error. This chain connects TRBV10-3 to TRBJ1-2, with 10 bases lining up with TRBD1. This CDR3 spans 15 amino acids. Germline V lookup: CDR1 ENHRY, CDR2 SYGVKD. This CDR3 reads CTISGPDRGDYGYTF. CDR3 nucleotide sequence: TGTACCATCAGCGGGCCGGACAGGGGGGACTATGGCTACACCTTC.

The genes are TRBV7-9 and TRBJ1-4; D is ambiguous. V lost 5 bases and J 6 bases, leaving 16 bases between the germline ends. CDR1 is SEHNR, CDR2 FQNEAQ, per germline (reference sequence). The CDR3 sequence is 15 residues long. The CDR3 DNA sequence: TGTGCCAGCAGCCTCCGACCCAGGAAGGATGAAAAACTGTTTTTT. Translation: CASSLRPRKDEKLFF. Using reference TRBV7-9 and TRBJ1-4 for the parts outside the CDR3, the full variable domain is DTGVSQNPRHKITKRGQNVTFRCDPISEHNRLYWYRQTLGQGPEFLTYFQNEAQLEKSRLLSDRFSAERPKGSFSTLEIQRTEQGDSAMYLCASSLRPRKDEKLFFGSGTQLSVL.

V usage is TRBV7-2 and J usage is TRBJ1-2; TRBD1 agrees at 9 bases. Looked up from germline, CDR1 is SGHTA and CDR2 is FQGNSA. The CDR3 consists of 16 residues. Losses at the gene ends were 2 bases for V and 0 bases for J; bases not matched to a gene: 4. This chain's CDR3 is CASSLMGTGPNYGYTF. CDR3 in DNA: TGTGCCAGCAGCTTAATGGGGACAGGGCCTAACTATGGCTACACCTTC.

This clonotype was counted between two and nine times. The gene calls are TRBV29-1 and TRBJ1-2; D unclear. The germline V gene has CDR1 SQVTM and CDR2 ANQGSEA. V was trimmed by 5 bases and J by 4 bases, leaving 11 bases between them. The CDR3 contains 12 residues. CDR3 sequence: CSVSTASYGYTF. DNA for the CDR3: TGCAGCGTTAGTACAGCCAGCTATGGCTACACCTTC.

This clonotype came up a few times. The chain links TRBV5-1 to TRBJ1-6, with TRBD1 as a possible D gene (5 bases). V gave up 7 bases and J gave up 5 bases, with 10 bases separating them. The CDR3 is 13 residues long. Germline V gene lookup returns CDR1 SGHRS and CDR2 YFSETQ. CDR3 amino acids: CASGPGDNSPLHF. The CDR3 DNA reads as TGCGCCAGCGGGCCGGGGGATAATTCACCCCTCCACTTT.

This clonotype was found a few times. This chain uses TRBV7-2 with TRBJ1-1; D may be TRBD1 (6 bases). Germline-derived CDR1 and CDR2 are SGHTA and FQGNSA. Trimming cost V 1 base and J 11 bases, with 17 bases left between them. This CDR3 has 14 amino acids. CDR3 region: CASSLGGAGVDAFF. As DNA, the CDR3 is TGTGCCAGCAGCTTAGGGGGGGCGGGGGTGGACGCTTTCTTT.

V gene TRBV7-9 combines with J gene TRBJ1-2, with D possibly TRBD1 on 5 matching bases. CDR1 and CDR2 from the germline V gene are SEHNR and FQNEAQ (reference sequence). V was trimmed by 1 base and J by 8 bases, leaving 11 bases between them. The CDR3 totals 13 residues. The CDR3 DNA is TGTGCCAGCAGCTTAGGGACATCGCAGGGCTACACCTTC. Residues: CASSLGTSQGYTF.

The chain uses TRBV6-1 and TRBJ2-5, with TRBD1 matching over 10 bases. Germline V gives CDR1 MNHNS, CDR2 SASEGT. V shed 6 bases, J shed 5 bases, and the junction held 15 bases outside the gene matches. The CDR3 is made up of 17 amino acids. The CDR3 nucleotides read TGTGCCAGCAGACTCATACCGGGACAGGGGACAATGGAGACCCAGTACTTC. Its protein product is CASRLIPGQGTMETQYF.

This clonotype appeared many times. This chain connects TRBV7-9 to TRBJ2-5, with 10 bases fitting TRBD1. The CDR3 is 15 amino acids. Per germline, CDR1 SEHNR and CDR2 FQNEAQ (reference sequence). Trimming took 11 bases from V and 5 from J; bases not matched to a gene: 14. CDR3: CACEGTGDLGETQYF. The CDR3 DNA follows: TGTGCCTGCGAAGGGACAGGGGACCTGGGGGAGACCCAGTACTTC.

The chain recombines TRBV15 with TRBJ2-1, with 7 bases fitting TRBD2. The V gene's germline CDR1 is LNHNV and CDR2 YYDKDF (reference sequence). CDR3 length: 15 amino acids. Losses at the gene ends were 8 bases for V and 7 bases for J; bases not matched to a gene: 14. This chain's CDR3 is CATDSFGGSWNEQFF. CDR3 coding DNA: TGTGCCACCGACAGTTTCGGCGGGAGCTGGAATGAGCAGTTCTTC.

This clonotype has more than one count but fewer than ten. V and J are TRBV5-1 and TRBJ2-3; D unresolved. The CDR3 sequence is 16 residues long. Germline V CDR1 and CDR2: SGHRS, YFSETQ. Trimming shortened V by 0 bases and J by 0 bases, and 11 bases separated the two germline ends. DNA of the CDR3: TGCGCCAGCAGCTTGGCCTCGAGGTCCAGCACAGATACGCAGTATTTT. This codes for CASSLASRSSTDTQYF. The full variable domain, in which reference TRBV5-1 and TRBJ2-3 provide the parts outside the CDR3, is KAGVTQTPRYLIKTRGQQVTLSCSPISGHRSVSWYQQTPGQGLQFLFEYFSETQRNKGNFPGRFSGRQFSNSRSEMNVSTLELGDSALYLCASSLASRSSTDTQYFGPGTRLTVL.

This clonotype showed up just a few times. V is TRBV3-1 and J is TRBJ1-2; TRBD1 matches at 10 bases. V dropped 1 base and J dropped 2; count of bases not matched to a gene: 7. The length of the CDR3 is 17 residues. Germline lookup yields CDR1 LGHDT and CDR2 YNNKEL (reference sequence). Here the CDR3 DNA reads TGTGCCAGCAGCCAAGTTGAGGGACAGGGGACCAACTATGGCTACACCTTC. This translates into CASSQVEGQGTNYGYTF.

This clonotype showed up just a few times. The V call is TRBV20-1, the J call TRBJ2-5; 7 positions match TRBD2. CDR1 and CDR2 from the germline V gene are DFQATT and SNEGSKA (reference sequence). J gave up 1 base and V 6 bases, and 8 bases lay outside the gene matches. CDR3 length: 14 amino acids. CDR3 in amino acids: CSANGLGIQETQYF. DNA for the CDR3: TGCAGTGCAAATGGACTAGGAATCCAAGAGACCCAGTACTTC.

Ten or more counts support this clonotype. The chain couples TRBV27 to TRBJ1-2; 8 nucleotides line up with TRBD1. Unmatched junction bases numbered 17, after V lost 6 bases and J lost 5 bases. Germline assignment: CDR1 MNHEY and CDR2 SMNVEV (reference sequence). CDR3 length: 17 residues. The CDR3 loop reads CASRRQAIQQGVYGYTF. The CDR3 nucleotides are TGTGCCAGCAGACGACAAGCGATTCAACAGGGGGTATATGGCTACACCTTC.

This clonotype was detected only once. V gene TRBV20-1 combines with J gene TRBJ1-1; 8 nucleotides line up with TRBD1. The CDR3 runs to 13 residues. Germline values: CDR1 DFQATT, CDR2 SNEGSKA (reference sequence). The V segment lost 5 bases and the J segment 0 bases; nucleotides outside the gene matches: 2. CDR3 region: CSAGQGLNTEAFF. CDR3 nucleotides: TGCAGTGCTGGACAGGGCCTGAACACTGAAGCTTTCTTT.

This clonotype was seen only a few times. The chain joins TRBV9 to TRBJ2-3; 7 bases agree with TRBD1. Germline V CDR1 and CDR2: SGDLS, YYNGEE. The V gene end was trimmed by 3 bases and the J gene end by 7 bases; junction bases not matched to a gene: 23. The CDR3 is made up of 19 amino acids. The DNA for the CDR3 is TGTGCCAGCAGCGGACACCCACAACGGACAGGTCGGGACGAGAATACGCAGTATTTT. Translated: CASSGHPQRTGRDENTQYF.

The J gene is TRBJ2-4, the V gene TRBV7-2; 7 nucleotides agree with TRBD2. The DNA matches TRBJ2-7 better at its end, which makes the J call doubtful. The CDR3 is made up of 14 amino acids. Germline CDR1 and CDR2: SGHTA and FQGNSA. CDR3 DNA: TGTGCCAGCAGCTTAGCGGGGGGGAAATACGAGCAGTACTTC. This translates into CASSLAGGKYEQYF.

This clonotype has a count of ten or more. The CDR3, as DNA: TGTGCCATCAGTGAGTCCCTTAGCGGAACAGATACGCAGTATTTT. Protein sequence: CAISESLSGTDTQYF. The V and J genes are TRBV10-3 and TRBJ2-3, with D perhaps TRBD2 (6 bases). V lost 0 bases and J lost 3, with 10 bases in between. Per germline, CDR1 ENHRY and CDR2 SYGVKD. The CDR3 length is 15 residues.

This clonotype was detected only once. V usage is TRBV5-1 and J usage is TRBJ2-5; TRBD1 might be the D (6 bases). This CDR3 is 14 amino acids long. V dropped 4 bases and J dropped 4 bases, with 14 bases sitting between them. CDR1 and CDR2 from the germline V gene are SGHRS and YFSETQ. The CDR3 region has the DNA TGCGCCAGCAGCAGAGGACAGAGACGAGAGACCCAGTACTTC. This codes for CASSRGQRRETQYF.

The genes are TRBV7-6 and TRBJ2-1, with 7 bases matching TRBD2. CDR3 size: 15 residues. Germline lookup yields CDR1 SGHVS and CDR2 FNYEAQ. Trimming removed 5 bases from V and 9 bases from J; junction bases left unmatched: 13. The DNA for the CDR3 is TGTGCCAGCAGCCGCTCCCGGGCGGGAGTTGCTGAGCAGTTCTTC. Amino acids: CASSRSRAGVAEQFF.

This clonotype was observed a handful of times. The chain joins TRBV20-1 to TRBJ2-7; D remains unclear. The V gene lost 3 bases and the J gene lost 2 bases, with 17 bases spanning the gap. CDR1 DFQATT and CDR2 SNEGSKA come from the germline V gene (reference sequence). The CDR3 spans 15 residues. CDR3 loop: CSARPSRGSTYEQYF. Here the CDR3 DNA reads TGCAGTGCTAGGCCCTCAAGAGGAAGCACCTACGAGCAGTACTTC.

Comments on this clonotype: With a much larger clone just one base away, this may be a read error. The chain recombines TRBV10-3 with TRBJ2-5; tentative D call: TRBD2 (5 bases). The CDR3 contains 14 residues. The germline gives CDR1 ENHRY, CDR2 SYGVKD. The CDR3 region is CAISETGNQEAQYF. CDR3 DNA: TGTGCCATCAGTGAGACGGGGAACCAAGAGGCCCAGTACTTC.

This clonotype was counted ten times or more. This sequence joins TRBV6-2 or TRBV6-3 and TRBJ2-5; D tentatively fits TRBD1 or TRBD2 (6 bases each). The germline V gene has CDR1 MNHEY and CDR2 SVGEGT. V lost 6 bases and J 4 bases, leaving 21 bases between the germline ends. The CDR3 has 16 amino acids. CDR3 coding DNA: TGTGCCAGCAGCACGACCTCTAAGGGGGGAGGAGAGACCCAGTACTTC. The encoded protein is CASSTTSKGGGETQYF.